This TCR beta chain came from a study of monozygotic twins with cystic fibrosis. Assay used: immunoSEQ multiplex PCR; TCRdb lists only in-frame clones, some missing. Altogether about 11,000 clones are present, 85% being singletons, with the ten largest covering over 0.45%. The germline V gene encodes CDR1 GTSNPN and CDR2 SVGIG (reference sequence). The CDR3 consists of 21 residues. V shed 6 bases, J shed 0 bases, and the junction held 23 bases outside the gene matches. The receptor's source is a young man with cystic fibrosis. The chain couples TRBV30 to TRBJ1-6; TRBD1 matches at 7 bases. Sequenced input: blood. Here the CDR3 DNA reads TGTGCCTGCCTCCGGGACAGCCTTACCATAGCTTCGAGCTCCTATAATTCACCCCTCCACTTT. As protein: CACLRDSLTIASSSYNSPLHF.